A selection of T cell receptor beta chains follows, all from one sample in a study of shared clonotypes between healthy human individuals. The protocol was immunoSEQ multiplex PCR, while the TCRdb copy is restricted to in-frame clones and leaves out a portion. The table records fewer than 800,000 clones, about 91% of them present only once. Sequenced sample: naive CD8+ T cells sorted from blood. These receptors were collected from a man aged 25 to 40 in good health. Both conserved end residues are part of each CDR3. D genes are given only for firm matches. Clone size, where shown, is once, few, many, or a class for clones that have expanded.

TRBJ2-1,TRBV7-9,TRBD1,-,CASSLATGGPYNEQFF,TGTGCCAGCAGCTTAGCGACAGGGGGCCCCTACAATGAGCAGTTCTTC
TRBJ2-5,TRBV9,TRBD2,-,CASSARLARGTQYF,TGTGCCAGCAGCGCGAGACTAGCTCGGGGGACCCAGTACTTC
TRBJ2-1,TRBV4-2,-,-,CASSQSEGVSYNEQFF,TGTGCCAGCAGCCAATCGGAAGGGGTCTCCTACAATGAGCAGTTCTTC
TRBJ2-3,TRBV29-1,TRBD1,-,CSGVLDRGGNTQYF,TGCAGCGGTGTATTGGACAGGGGAGGGAATACGCAGTATTTT
TRBJ1-3,TRBV6-5,TRBD1,-,CASRGRDSGNTIYF,TGTGCCAGCAGAGGCCGGGACAGTGGAAACACCATATATTTT
TRBJ2-2,TRBV14,-,-,CASSRANTGELFF,TGTGCCAGCAGTAGGGCAAACACCGGGGAGCTGTTTTTT
TRBJ1-1,TRBV27,TRBD1,-,CASSLSGGHTEAFF,TGTGCCAGCAGTTTATCAGGGGGCCACACTGAAGCTTTCTTT
TRBJ2-7,TRBV28,-,-,CASSLEVGSSYEQYF,TGTGCCAGCAGTTTAGAGGTGGGGAGCTCCTACGAGCAGTACTTC
TRBJ2-7,TRBV10-2,-,-,CASSDFSPYEQYF,TGCGCCAGCAGTGATTTCTCTCCCTACGAGCAGTACTTC
TRBJ2-5,TRBV7-6,-,-,CASSLDDLETQYF,TGTGCCAGCAGCTTAGACGATCTGGAGACCCAGTACTTC
TRBJ2-5,TRBV2,-,-,CASSGGLEAQYF,TGTGCCAGCAGTGGGGGCCTTGAGGCCCAGTACTTC
TRBJ2-1,TRBV9,TRBD2,-,CASSVGALAGGLNEQFF,TGTGCCAGCAGCGTAGGCGCTCTAGCGGGAGGGCTGAATGAGCAGTTCTTC
TRBJ2-1,TRBV30,TRBD1,once,CARKPRTGDGGISYLSSYNEQFF,TGTGCCAGAAAGCCCCGGACAGGGGATGGGGGTATCTCCTACCTTAGCTCCTACAATGAGCAGTTCTTC
TRBJ2-3,TRBV2,TRBD2,-,CASSDPIRGLAATDTQYF,TGTGCCAGCAGTGACCCCATACGAGGGCTAGCGGCCACAGATACGCAGTATTTT
TRBJ2-7,TRBV10-2,-,-,CASSFGGSYEQYF,TGCGCCAGCAGTTTCGGGGGATCCTACGAGCAGTACTTC
TRBJ2-4,TRBV21-1,-,-,CASSKVRRGAYMNIQYF,TGTGCCAGCAGCAAAGTACGTCGGGGGGCTTATATGAACATTCAGTACTTC
TRBJ2-2,TRBV6-1,-,-,CASSAGTRELFF,TGTGCCAGCAGTGCCGGGACCCGGGAGCTGTTTTTT
TRBJ1-4,TRBV5-8,-,-,CASSWRGRATNEKLFF,TGTGCCAGCAGCTGGCGAGGGCGGGCAACTAATGAAAAACTGTTTTTT
TRBJ2-3,TRBV30,-,-,CAWSGVGVADTQYF,TGTGCCTGGAGTGGGGTGGGAGTGGCAGATACGCAGTATTTT